These 4 T cell receptor beta chains came from one sample sequenced in a study of regulatory T cells in long-lasting Graves disease. Time point of the sample: newly diagnosed GD, antithyroid drugs for less than 3 months. Making the TCR library involved RNA that had been extracted from PBMCs. According to the study, TCR beta libraries were built with iRepertoire HTBI primers and CDR3-region Arm-PCR. TCRdb processed the multiplex PCR reads anew with MiXCR; each CDR3 protein has one entry. The table shows a few hundred thousand distinct CDR3 sequences, with 12% to 15% occurring only once. Separately, the same data were catalogued under a study of T cells in Graves' hyperthyroidism and ophthalmopathy.

The input for sequencing was peripheral blood mononuclear cells (PBMCs), taken at new diagnosis, from a patient treated with antithyroid drugs. The receptors were sampled from a woman aged 50 to 65 with Graves disease.

To note about this clonotype: This clone may be a read error of a much larger clone one base away. This chain uses TRBV11-2 with TRBJ1-1, with a weak D call TRBD1 (6 bases). The length of the CDR3 is 16 residues. The germline CDR1 and CDR2 sequences are SGHAT and FQNNGV. The CDR3 DNA reads as TGTGCCAGCAGCCCGCGGTGGAGGGGGGTCTACACTGAAGCTTCCTTT. Its translation is CASSPRWRGVYTEASF.

There are many counts of this clonotype. The V and J genes are TRBV14 and TRBJ2-7; 9 bases map to TRBD1. The CDR3 extends over 14 amino acids. Germline loops: CDR1 SGHDN, CDR2 FVKESK. Trimming at V came to 4 bases and at J to 3 bases, leaving 4 bases not matched to a gene. CDR3 sequence reads: CASSPGTGNYEQYF. The CDR3 nucleotides read TGTGCCAGCAGCCCCGGGACAGGGAACTACGAGCAGTACTTC.

At least ten counts were recorded for this clonotype. This chain joins TRBV9 and TRBJ2-7; D call uncertain. Per germline, CDR1 SGDLS and CDR2 YYNGEE. The CDR3 runs 15 residues. V was cut by 0 bases and J by 4 bases, with 14 bases left in between. The CDR3 sequence: CASSVETGPSYEQYF. The CDR3 DNA is TGTGCCAGCAGCGTAGAGACCGGCCCCTCGTACGAGCAGTACTTC.

To note about this clonotype: A clone one base away is much larger, so this may be a read error. V and J are TRBV29-1 and TRBJ2-7; tentative D call: TRBD2 (5 bases). Trimming cost V 7 bases and J 7 bases, with 20 bases left between them. This CDR3 spans 13 amino acids. Germline V gene lookup returns CDR1 SQVTM and CDR2 ANQGSEA. DNA of the CDR3: TGCAGCGCCTATACTATGAGGGAGATTGAGCAGTACTTC. Its translation is CSAYTMREIEQYF.